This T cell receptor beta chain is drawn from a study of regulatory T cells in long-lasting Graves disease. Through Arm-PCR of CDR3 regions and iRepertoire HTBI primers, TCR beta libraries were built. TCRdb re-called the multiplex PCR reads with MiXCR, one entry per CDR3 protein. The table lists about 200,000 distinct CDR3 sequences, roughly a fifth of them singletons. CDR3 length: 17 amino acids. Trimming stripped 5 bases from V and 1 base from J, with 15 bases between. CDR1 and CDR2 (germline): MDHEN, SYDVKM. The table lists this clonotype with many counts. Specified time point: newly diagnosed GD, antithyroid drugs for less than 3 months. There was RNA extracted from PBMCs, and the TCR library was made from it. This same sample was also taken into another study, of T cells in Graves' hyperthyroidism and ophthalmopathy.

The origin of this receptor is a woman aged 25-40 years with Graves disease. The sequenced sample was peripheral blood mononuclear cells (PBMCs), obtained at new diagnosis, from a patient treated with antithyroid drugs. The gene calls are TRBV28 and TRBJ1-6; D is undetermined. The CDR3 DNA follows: TGTGCCAGCAGTCTCGGTGAGGAAGCATCCTATAATTCACCCCTCCACTTT. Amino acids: CASSLGEEASYNSPLHF.